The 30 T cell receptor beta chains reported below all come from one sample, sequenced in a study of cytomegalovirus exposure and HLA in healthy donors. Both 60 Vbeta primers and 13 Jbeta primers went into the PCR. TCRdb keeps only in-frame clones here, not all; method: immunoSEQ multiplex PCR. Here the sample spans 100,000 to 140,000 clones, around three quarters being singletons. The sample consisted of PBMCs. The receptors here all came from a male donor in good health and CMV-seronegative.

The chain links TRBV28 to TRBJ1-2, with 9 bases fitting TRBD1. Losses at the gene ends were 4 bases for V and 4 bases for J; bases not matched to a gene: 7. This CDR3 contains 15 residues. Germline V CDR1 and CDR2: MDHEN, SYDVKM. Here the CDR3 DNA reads TGTGCCAGCAGTTACGAAGGGACAGGGAGCTATGGCTACACCTTC. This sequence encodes CASSYEGTGSYGYTF.

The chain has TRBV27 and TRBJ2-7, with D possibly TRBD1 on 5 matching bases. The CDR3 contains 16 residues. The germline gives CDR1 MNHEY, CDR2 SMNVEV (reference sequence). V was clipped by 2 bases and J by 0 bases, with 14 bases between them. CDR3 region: CASSLGVGDYSYEQYF. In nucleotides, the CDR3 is TGTGCCAGCAGTTTAGGGGTAGGGGATTACTCCTACGAGCAGTACTTC.

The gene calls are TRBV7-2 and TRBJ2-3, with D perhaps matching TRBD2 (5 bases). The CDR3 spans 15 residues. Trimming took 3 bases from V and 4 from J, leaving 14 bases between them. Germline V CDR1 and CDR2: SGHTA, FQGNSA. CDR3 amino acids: CASSFSVGGPDTQYF. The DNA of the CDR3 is TGTGCCAGCAGCTTTAGCGTCGGAGGTCCAGATACGCAGTATTTT.

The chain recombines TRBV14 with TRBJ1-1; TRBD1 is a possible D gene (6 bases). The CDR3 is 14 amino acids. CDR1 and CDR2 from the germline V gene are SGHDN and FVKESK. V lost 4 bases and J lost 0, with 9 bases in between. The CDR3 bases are TGTGCCAGCAGCCCCTGGACAGTGAACACTGAAGCTTTCTTT. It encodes CASSPWTVNTEAFF. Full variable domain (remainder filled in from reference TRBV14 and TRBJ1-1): EAGVTQFPSHSVIEKGQTVTLRCDPISGHDNLYWYRRVMGKEIKFLLHFVKESKQDESGMPNNRFLAERTGGTYSTLKVQPAELEDSGVYFCASSPWTVNTEAFFGQGTRLTVV.

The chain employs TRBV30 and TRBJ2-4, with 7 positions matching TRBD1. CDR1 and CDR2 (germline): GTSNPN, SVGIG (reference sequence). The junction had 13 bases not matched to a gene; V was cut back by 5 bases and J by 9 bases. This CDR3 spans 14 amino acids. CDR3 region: CAWALKGQVGIQYF. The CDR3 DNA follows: TGTGCCTGGGCCTTAAAAGGACAGGTCGGCATTCAGTACTTC.

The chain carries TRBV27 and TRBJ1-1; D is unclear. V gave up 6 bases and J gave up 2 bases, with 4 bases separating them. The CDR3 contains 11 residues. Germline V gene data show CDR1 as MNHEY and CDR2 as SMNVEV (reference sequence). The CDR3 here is CASRTNTEAFF. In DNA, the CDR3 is TGTGCCAGCAGGACAAACACTGAAGCTTTCTTT.

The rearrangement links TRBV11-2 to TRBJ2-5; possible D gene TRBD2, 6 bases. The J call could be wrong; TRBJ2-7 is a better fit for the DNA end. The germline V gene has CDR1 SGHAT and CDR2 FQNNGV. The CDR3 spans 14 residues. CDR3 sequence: CASSFRGGVYEQYF. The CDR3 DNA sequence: TGTGCCAGCAGCTTTAGGGGCGGGGTCTACGAGCAGTACTTC.

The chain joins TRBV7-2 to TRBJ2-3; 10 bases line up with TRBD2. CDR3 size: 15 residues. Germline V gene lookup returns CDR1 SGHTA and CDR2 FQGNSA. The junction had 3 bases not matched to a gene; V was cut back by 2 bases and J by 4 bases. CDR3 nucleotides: TGTGCCAGCAGCTTAAGCGGGACTAGCGCAGATACGCAGTATTTT. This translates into CASSLSGTSADTQYF.

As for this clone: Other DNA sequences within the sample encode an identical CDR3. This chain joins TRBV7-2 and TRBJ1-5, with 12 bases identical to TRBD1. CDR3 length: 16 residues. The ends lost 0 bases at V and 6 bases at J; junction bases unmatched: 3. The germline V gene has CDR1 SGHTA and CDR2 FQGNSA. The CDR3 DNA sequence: TGTGCCAGCAGCTTAGCGGGACAGGGGGCTGGTCAGCCCCAGCATTTT. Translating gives CASSLAGQGAGQPQHF.

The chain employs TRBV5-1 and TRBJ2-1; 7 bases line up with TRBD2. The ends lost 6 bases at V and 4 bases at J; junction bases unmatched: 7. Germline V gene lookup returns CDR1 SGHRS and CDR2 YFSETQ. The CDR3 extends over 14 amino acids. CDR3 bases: TGCGCCAGCAACCCGGGGCGGGGGTACAATGAGCAGTTCTTC. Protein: CASNPGRGYNEQFF. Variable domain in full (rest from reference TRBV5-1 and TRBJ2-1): KAGVTQTPRYLIKTRGQQVTLSCSPISGHRSVSWYQQTPGQGLQFLFEYFSETQRNKGNFPGRFSGRQFSNSRSEMNVSTLELGDSALYLCASNPGRGYNEQFFGPGTRLTVL.

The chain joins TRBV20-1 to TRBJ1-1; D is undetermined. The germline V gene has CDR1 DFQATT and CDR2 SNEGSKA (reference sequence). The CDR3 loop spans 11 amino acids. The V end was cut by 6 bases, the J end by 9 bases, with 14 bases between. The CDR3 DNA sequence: TGCAGTGCCCCGGCTCTGAGGAAAGCTTTCTTT. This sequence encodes CSAPALRKAFF.

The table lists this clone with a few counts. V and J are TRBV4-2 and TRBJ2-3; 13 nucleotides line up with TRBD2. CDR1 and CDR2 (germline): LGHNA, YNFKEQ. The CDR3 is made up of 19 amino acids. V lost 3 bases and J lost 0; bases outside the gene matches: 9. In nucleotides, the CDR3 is TGTGCCAGCAGCCAGCTACCGGGACTAGCGGGACTTAGCACAGATACGCAGTATTTT. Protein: CASSQLPGLAGLSTDTQYF.

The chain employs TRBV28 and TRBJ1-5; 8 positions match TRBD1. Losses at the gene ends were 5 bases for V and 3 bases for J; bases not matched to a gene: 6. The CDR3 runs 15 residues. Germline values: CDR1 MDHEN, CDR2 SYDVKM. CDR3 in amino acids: CASSITGGSNQPQHF. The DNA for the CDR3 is TGTGCCAGCAGTATTACAGGGGGATCCAATCAGCCCCAGCATTTT.

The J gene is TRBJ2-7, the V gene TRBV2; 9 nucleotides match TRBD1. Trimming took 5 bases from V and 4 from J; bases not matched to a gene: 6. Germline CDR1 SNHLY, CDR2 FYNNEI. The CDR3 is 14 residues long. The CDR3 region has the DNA TGTGCCAGCAGTACAGACAGGGGGTGGTACGAGCAGTACTTC. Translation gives CASSTDRGWYEQYF. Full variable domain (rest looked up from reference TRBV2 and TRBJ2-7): EPEVTQTPSHQVTQMGQEVILRCVPISNHLYFYWYRQILGQKVEFLVSFYNNEISEKSEIFDDQFSVERPDGSNFTLKIRSTKLEDSAMYFCASSTDRGWYEQYFGPGTRLTVT.

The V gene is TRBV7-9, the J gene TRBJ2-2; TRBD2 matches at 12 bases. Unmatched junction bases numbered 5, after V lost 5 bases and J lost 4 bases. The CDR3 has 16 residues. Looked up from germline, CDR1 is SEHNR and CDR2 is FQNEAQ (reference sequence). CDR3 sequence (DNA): TGTGCCAGCAGCCGGACTAGCGGGATTCGCACCGGGGAGCTGTTTTTT. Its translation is CASSRTSGIRTGELFF.

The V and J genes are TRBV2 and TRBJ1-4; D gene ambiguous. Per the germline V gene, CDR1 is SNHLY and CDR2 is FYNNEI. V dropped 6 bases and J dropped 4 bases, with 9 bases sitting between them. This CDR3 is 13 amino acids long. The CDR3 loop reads CASSDRSNEKLFF. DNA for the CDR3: TGTGCCAGCAGCGATCGTAGTAATGAAAAACTGTTTTTT.

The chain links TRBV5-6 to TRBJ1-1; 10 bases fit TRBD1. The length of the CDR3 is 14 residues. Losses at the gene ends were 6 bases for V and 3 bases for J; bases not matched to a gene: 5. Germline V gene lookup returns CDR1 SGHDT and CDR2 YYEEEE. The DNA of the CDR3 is TGTGCCAGCATTGACAGGGGGCTGGACACTGAAGCTTTCTTT. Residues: CASIDRGLDTEAFF.

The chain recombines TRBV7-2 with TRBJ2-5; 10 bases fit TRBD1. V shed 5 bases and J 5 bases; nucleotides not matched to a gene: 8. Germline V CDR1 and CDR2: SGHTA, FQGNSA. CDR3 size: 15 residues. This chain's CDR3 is CASSPDRGRFETQYF. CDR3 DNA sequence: TGTGCCAGCAGCCCCGACAGGGGGCGCTTTGAGACCCAGTACTTC. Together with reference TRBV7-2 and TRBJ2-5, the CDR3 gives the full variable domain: GAGVSQSPSNKVTEKGKDVELRCDPISGHTALYWYRQSLGQGLEFLIYFQGNSAPDKSGLPSDRFSAERTGGSVSTLTIQRTQQEDSAVYLCASSPDRGRFETQYFGPGTRLLVL.

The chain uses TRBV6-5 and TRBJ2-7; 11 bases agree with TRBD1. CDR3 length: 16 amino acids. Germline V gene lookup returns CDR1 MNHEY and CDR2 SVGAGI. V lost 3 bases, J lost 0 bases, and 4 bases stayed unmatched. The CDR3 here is CASSYRDRGSSYEQYF. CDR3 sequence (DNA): TGTGCCAGCAGTTATAGGGACAGGGGGAGCTCCTACGAGCAGTACTTC.

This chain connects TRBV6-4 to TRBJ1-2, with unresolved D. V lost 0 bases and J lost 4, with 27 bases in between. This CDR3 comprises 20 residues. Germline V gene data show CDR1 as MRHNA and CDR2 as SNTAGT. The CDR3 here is CASSDSKGGRVREEIYGYTF. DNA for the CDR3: TGTGCCAGCAGTGACTCGAAGGGTGGTAGGGTACGGGAGGAAATCTATGGCTACACCTTC.

The CDR3 sequence: CASTREGVDYEQYF. As DNA, the CDR3 is TGTGCCAGCACCAGAGAAGGGGTGGACTACGAGCAGTACTTC. V usage is TRBV12-1 and J usage is TRBJ2-7; the listed D gene, TRBD1, was not tested against the DNA. TRBV12-1 corresponds to a pseudogene. CDR3 length: 14 amino acids.

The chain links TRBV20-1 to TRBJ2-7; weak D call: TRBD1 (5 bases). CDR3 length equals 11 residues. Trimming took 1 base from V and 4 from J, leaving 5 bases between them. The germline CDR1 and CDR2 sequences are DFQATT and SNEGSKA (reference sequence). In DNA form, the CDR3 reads TGCAGTGCTAGAGCAGGGTACGAGCAGTACTTC. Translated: CSARAGYEQYF.

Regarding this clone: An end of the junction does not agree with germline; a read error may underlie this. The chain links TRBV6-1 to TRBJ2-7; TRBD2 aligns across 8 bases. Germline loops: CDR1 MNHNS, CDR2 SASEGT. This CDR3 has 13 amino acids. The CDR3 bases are TGTGCCAGCAGTGAAGCTTTAGGGTTAGCGGGATTTTTT. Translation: CASSEALGLAGFF.

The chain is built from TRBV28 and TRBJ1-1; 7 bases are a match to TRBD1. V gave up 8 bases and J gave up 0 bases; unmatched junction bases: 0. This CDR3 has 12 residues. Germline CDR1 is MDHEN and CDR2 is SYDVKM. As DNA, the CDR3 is TGTGCCAGCGGGACAGTGAACACTGAAGCTTTCTTT. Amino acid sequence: CASGTVNTEAFF.

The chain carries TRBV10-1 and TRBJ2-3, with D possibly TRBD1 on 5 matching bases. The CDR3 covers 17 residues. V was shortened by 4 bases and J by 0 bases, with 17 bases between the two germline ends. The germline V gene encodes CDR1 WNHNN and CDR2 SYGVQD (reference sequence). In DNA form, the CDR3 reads TGCGCCAGCAGTGGTGAAAGACAGTCGTCTAGCACAGATACGCAGTATTTT. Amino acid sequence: CASSGERQSSSTDTQYF.

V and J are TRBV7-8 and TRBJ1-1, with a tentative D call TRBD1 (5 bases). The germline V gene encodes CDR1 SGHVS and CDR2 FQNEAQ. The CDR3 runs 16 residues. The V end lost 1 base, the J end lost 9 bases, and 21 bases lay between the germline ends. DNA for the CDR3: TGTGCCAGCAGCTTAGGCAGGGTGGCCGGCTTCGAACAAGCTTTCTTT. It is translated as CASSLGRVAGFEQAFF.

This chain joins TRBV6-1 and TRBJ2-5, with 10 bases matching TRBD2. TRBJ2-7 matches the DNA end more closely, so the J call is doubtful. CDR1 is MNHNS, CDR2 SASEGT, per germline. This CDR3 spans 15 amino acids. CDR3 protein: CASSEGLAGDYEQYF. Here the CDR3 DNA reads TGTGCCAGCAGTGAAGGACTAGCGGGTGACTACGAGCAGTACTTC.

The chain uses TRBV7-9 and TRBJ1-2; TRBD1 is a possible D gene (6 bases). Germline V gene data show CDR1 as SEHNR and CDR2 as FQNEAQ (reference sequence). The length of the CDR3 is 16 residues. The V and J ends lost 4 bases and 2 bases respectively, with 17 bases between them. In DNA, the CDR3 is TGTGCCAGCAGCTGGGGGGGACAACGAAGCAACTATGGCTACACCTTC. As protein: CASSWGGQRSNYGYTF.

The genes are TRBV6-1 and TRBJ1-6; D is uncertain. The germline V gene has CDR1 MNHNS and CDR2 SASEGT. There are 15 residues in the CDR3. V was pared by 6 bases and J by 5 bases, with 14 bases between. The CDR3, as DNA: TGTGCCAGCAGGGCCGGACGGGAAAATAATTCACCCCTCCACTTT. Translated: CASRAGRENNSPLHF.

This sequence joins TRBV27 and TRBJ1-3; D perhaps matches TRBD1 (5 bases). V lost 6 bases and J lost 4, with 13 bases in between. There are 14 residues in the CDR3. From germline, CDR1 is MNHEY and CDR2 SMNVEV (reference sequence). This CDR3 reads CASRRQGVGNTIYF. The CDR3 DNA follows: TGTGCCAGCAGAAGGCAGGGTGTCGGAAACACCATATATTTT.